This is a list of T cell receptor beta chains from one sample in a study of blood T cell repertoires in COVID-19. The data were produced by immunoSEQ multiplex PCR, yet TCRdb's version contains in-frame clones alone and is incomplete. This sample has about 59,000 clones; approximately 92% occur once, and the top ten carry 16%. The specimen was peripheral blood. The receptor source for this set is a man older than 75 with acute or convalescent COVID-19. Each CDR3 is given with its conserved first and last residue. Fields, in order: CDR3 protein, CDR3 DNA, clone size, D gene, CDR3 length, V gene, J gene. The D gene is left open where the match is weak. Part of the rows lack a size; the others show once, few, many or a class for expanded clones.

cdr3_aa: CASNLRLVDSGELFF
cdr3_nt: TGTGCCAGTAACCTGAGACTGGTAGATAGCGGGGAGCTGTTTTTT
clone_size: -
d_call: -
cdr3_length: 15
v_call: TRBV19
j_call: TRBJ2-2

cdr3_aa: CASRLQVDTEAFF
cdr3_nt: TGTGCCAGCAGACTACAGGTGGACACTGAAGCTTTCTTT
clone_size: -
d_call: -
cdr3_length: 13
v_call: TRBV6-5
j_call: TRBJ1-1

cdr3_aa: CASSDGEVGNEQFF
cdr3_nt: TGTGCCAGCAGTGATGGGGAGGTGGGAAATGAGCAGTTCTTC
clone_size: once
d_call: -
cdr3_length: 14
v_call: TRBV6-1
j_call: TRBJ2-1

cdr3_aa: CASSASDERGAGELFF
cdr3_nt: TGTGCCAGCAGCGCCTCGGACGAGCGGGGGGCCGGGGAGCTGTTTTTT
clone_size: few
d_call: TRBD2
cdr3_length: 16
v_call: TRBV3-1/TRBV3-2
j_call: TRBJ2-2

cdr3_aa: CSAIDGGVTDTQYF
cdr3_nt: TGCAGTGCTATTGACGGGGGAGTCACAGATACGCAGTATTTT
clone_size: -
d_call: -
cdr3_length: 14
v_call: TRBV20-1
j_call: TRBJ2-3

cdr3_aa: CASGHTKNAGANVLTF
cdr3_nt: TGTGCCAGCGGCCACACAAAGAATGCTGGGGCCAACGTCCTGACTTTC
clone_size: -
d_call: -
cdr3_length: 16
v_call: TRBV7-9
j_call: TRBJ2-6

cdr3_aa: CASIEGGVAEAFF
cdr3_nt: TGTGCCAGCATCGAAGGGGGCGTCGCTGAAGCTTTCTTT
clone_size: -
d_call: TRBD1
cdr3_length: 13
v_call: TRBV7-9
j_call: TRBJ1-1

cdr3_aa: CAIRGQGATSGNTIYF
cdr3_nt: TGTGCCATCAGGGGACAGGGGGCTACCTCTGGAAACACCATATATTTT
clone_size: -
d_call: TRBD1
cdr3_length: 16
v_call: TRBV10-3
j_call: TRBJ1-3

cdr3_aa: CASIPGGANSPLHF
cdr3_nt: TGTGCCAGCATACCAGGGGGCGCCAATTCACCCCTCCACTTT
clone_size: -
d_call: TRBD1
cdr3_length: 14
v_call: TRBV6-5
j_call: TRBJ1-6

cdr3_aa: CASGPVSGNTIYF
cdr3_nt: TGTGCCAGCGGGCCAGTCTCTGGAAACACCATATATTTT
clone_size: once
d_call: -
cdr3_length: 13
v_call: TRBV6-6
j_call: TRBJ1-3

cdr3_aa: CASRTGTGNYGYTF
cdr3_nt: TGTGCCAGTAGGACCGGGACAGGGAACTATGGCTACACCTTC
clone_size: -
d_call: TRBD1
cdr3_length: 14
v_call: TRBV19
j_call: TRBJ1-2

cdr3_aa: CASSGGQPNQPQHF
cdr3_nt: TGTGCCAGTAGTGGTGGGCAGCCCAATCAGCCCCAGCATTTT
clone_size: -
d_call: -
cdr3_length: 14
v_call: TRBV19
j_call: TRBJ1-5

cdr3_aa: CASSQADLGADTQYF
cdr3_nt: TGTGCCAGCAGCCAGGCTGATCTAGGGGCAGATACGCAGTATTTT
clone_size: -
d_call: -
cdr3_length: 15
v_call: TRBV3-1/TRBV3-2
j_call: TRBJ2-3

cdr3_aa: CASSLDGSSYNEQFF
cdr3_nt: TGTGCCAGCAGCTTGGACGGGAGCTCCTACAATGAGCAGTTCTTC
clone_size: -
d_call: -
cdr3_length: 15
v_call: TRBV7-3
j_call: TRBJ2-1

cdr3_aa: CAWRIQGLGGNTIYF
cdr3_nt: TGTGCCTGGAGGATACAGGGCTTAGGTGGAAACACCATATATTTT
clone_size: -
d_call: -
cdr3_length: 15
v_call: TRBV30
j_call: TRBJ1-3

cdr3_aa: CASSETSGGATGELFF
cdr3_nt: TGTGCCAGCAGCGAAACTAGCGGGGGGGCGACCGGGGAGCTGTTTTTT
clone_size: -
d_call: TRBD2
cdr3_length: 16
v_call: TRBV9
j_call: TRBJ2-2